This T cell receptor (beta chain) was identified during a study of cytomegalovirus exposure and HLA in healthy donors. Researchers ran the PCR with 60 Vbeta and 13 Jbeta primers. Generated by immunoSEQ multiplex PCR, the TCRdb table keeps only in-frame clones and is missing some. There are some 94,000 clones in the sample; around 77% occur only once, and around 3.2% lies in the top ten. In the case of this clone: Antigen specificity is unknown.

Study findings and constraints: HLA restriction was apparent for most CMV-associated TCR beta chains in a later analysis. Some V segments could not be told apart, so they were left out, TRBV6-2 and TRBV6-3 among them. In vitro work confirmed that three CMV-associated chains recognize CMV antigens.

The CDR3 covers 14 residues. V was shortened by 5 bases and J by 5 bases, with 13 bases between the two germline ends. Germline CDR1 and CDR2: SGHVS and FNYEAQ. Input material: PBMCs. The V and J genes are TRBV7-6 and TRBJ1-5; D remains unclear. This sequence was found in a man between 40 and 49 years old in good health and CMV-seronegative. The CDR3 spells CASSQQPQDQPQHF. CDR3 coding DNA: TGTGCCAGCAGCCAACAACCGCAGGATCAGCCCCAGCATTTT.